This TCR beta chain stems from a study of shared clonotypes between healthy human individuals. For the study at large: Samples came from two female and three male donors aged 18 to 49. Study results and caveats: Memory subsets generally showed lower estimated richness than naive subsets.

The CDR3 is 14 residues long. V was pared by 5 bases and J by 4 bases, with 13 bases between. The germline CDR1 and CDR2 sequences are MDHEN and SYDVKM. Adult Caucasians living in Nashville, Tennessee made up all of the donors. As regards this clone: Its antigen is not known.

Original methodology: ImmunoSEQ gave junction-only sequences without quality scores, so filtering differed. Repertoires were generated with immunoSEQ multiplex PCR, while TCRdb's copy carries only in-frame clones and drops some. Clone size and V and J calls were adopted from that table, with D and trimming inferred from the DNA. Of about 1 million clones listed, around four fifths are singletons. The sequence came from a man younger than 30 in good health. The sequencing input was memory CD4+ T cells sorted from blood. The subset here: CD45RA-negative fraction. The chain carries TRBV28 and TRBJ2-3; the D gene is possibly TRBD1 (5 bases). The CDR3: CASSAIRVADTQYF. The CDR3 DNA sequence: TGTGCCAGCAGTGCTATCAGGGTCGCAGATACGCAGTATTTT.